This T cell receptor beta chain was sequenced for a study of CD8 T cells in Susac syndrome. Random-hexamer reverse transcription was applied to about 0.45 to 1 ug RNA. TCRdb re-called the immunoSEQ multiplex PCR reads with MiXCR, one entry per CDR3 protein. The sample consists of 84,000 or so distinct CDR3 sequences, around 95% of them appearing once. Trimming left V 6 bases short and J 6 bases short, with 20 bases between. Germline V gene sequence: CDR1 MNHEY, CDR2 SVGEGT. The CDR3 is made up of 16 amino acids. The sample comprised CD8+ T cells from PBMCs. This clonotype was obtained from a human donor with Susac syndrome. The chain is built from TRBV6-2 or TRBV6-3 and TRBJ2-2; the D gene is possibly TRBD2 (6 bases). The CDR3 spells CASSPRALAPAGELFF. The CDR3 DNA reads TGTGCCAGCAGCCCAAGGGCACTAGCTCCGGCCGGGGAGCTGTTTTTT.